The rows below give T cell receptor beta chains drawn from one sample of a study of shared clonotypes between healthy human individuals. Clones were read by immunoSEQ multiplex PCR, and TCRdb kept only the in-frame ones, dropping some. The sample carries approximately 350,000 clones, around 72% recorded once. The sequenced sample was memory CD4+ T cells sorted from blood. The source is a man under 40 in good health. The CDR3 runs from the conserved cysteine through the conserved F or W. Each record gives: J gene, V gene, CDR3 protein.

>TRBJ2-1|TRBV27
CASSLLQGLGNEQFF
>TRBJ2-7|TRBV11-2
CASRFDWGPGQTYEQYF
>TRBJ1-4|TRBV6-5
CASSPRGLGEKLFF
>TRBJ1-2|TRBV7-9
CASSLEGPTGSGGYTF
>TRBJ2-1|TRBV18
CASSPVLPVSYNEQFF
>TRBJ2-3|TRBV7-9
CASSLGTPDRQLTDTQYF
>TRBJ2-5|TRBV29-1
CSVVSGAETQYF
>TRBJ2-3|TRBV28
CASSRGTSGKTDTQYF
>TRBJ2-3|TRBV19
CASSIDLSGVDTQYF
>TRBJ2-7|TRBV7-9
CASSLAKETGRDSLYEQYF
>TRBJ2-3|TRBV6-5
CASSGRDTQYF
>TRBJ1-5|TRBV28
CASRLGGGQPGQPQHF
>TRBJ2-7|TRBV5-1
CASSLAASGRGATYEQYF
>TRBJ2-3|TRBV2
CASSELLAGGTVRPDTQYF
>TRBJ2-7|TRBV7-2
CASSLAGNSYEQYF
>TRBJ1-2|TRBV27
CASSPGGLGYGYTF
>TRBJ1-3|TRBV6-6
CASSTGFRNTIYF
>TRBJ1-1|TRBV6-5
CASSKKTGVNTEAFF
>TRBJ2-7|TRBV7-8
CASSQLSGRGYEQYF
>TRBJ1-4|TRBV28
CASSFGTGAPIRFF